Listed here are 4 T cell receptor beta chains from one sample, sequenced in a study of T-cell memory formation after mild COVID-19. TCRdb redid the calling of the 5' RACE reads with MiXCR, one entry per CDR3 protein. The data hold about 260,000 distinct CDR3 sequences, with around 8% observed a single time. The sequencing input was PBMCs or a T cell subset sorted from them (not recorded which). All receptors derive from a man between 18 and 35 years old who had mild COVID-19 (a few samples of this study predate the infection). Cell type and time point are not known.

The chain joins TRBV5-4 to TRBJ1-4; perhaps TRBD1 as D (6 bases). Germline CDR1 SGHNT, CDR2 YYREEE (reference sequence). V was pared by 5 bases and J by 8 bases, with 19 bases between. This CDR3 is built from 15 residues. CDR3 sequence: CASSKTGGGREKLFF. The DNA of the CDR3 is TGTGCCAGCAGTAAGACTGGGGGCGGAAGGGAAAAACTGTTTTTT.

This clonotype was seen a few times. The chain links TRBV18 to TRBJ2-7; a weak D match, TRBD1 (6 bases). The CDR3 has 14 amino acids. CDR1 and CDR2 (germline): KGHSH, LQKENI. V was shortened by 3 bases and J by 5 bases, with 14 bases between the two germline ends. The CDR3 loop is CASSPPPGGNEQYF. CDR3 bases: TGTGCCAGCTCACCTCCTCCTGGGGGCAACGAGCAGTACTTC.

This clonotype occurred a few times. V usage is TRBV29-1 and J usage is TRBJ2-3; tentatively, D is TRBD1 (7 bases). Germline-derived CDR1 and CDR2 are SQVTM and ANQGSEA. V was shortened by 4 bases and J by 4 bases, with 15 bases between the two germline ends. The CDR3 loop spans 14 amino acids. CDR3 sequence (DNA): TGCAGCGTTGTTGCAGGGGGGAACCCAGATACGCAGTATTTT. It codes for CSVVAGGNPDTQYF.

This chain connects TRBV7-8 to TRBJ2-3; D is possibly TRBD1 or TRBD2 (6 bases each). The CDR3 contains 18 residues. Germline V CDR1 and CDR2: SGHVS, FQNEAQ. Trimming shortened V by 6 bases and J by 5 bases, and 27 bases separated the two germline ends. CDR3: CASRPQRGRGPGGDTQYF. For the CDR3, the DNA is TGTGCCAGCAGACCACAACGGGGGCGGGGCCCTGGGGGAGATACGCAGTATTTT.